This is a list of T cell receptor beta chains from one sample in a study of cytomegalovirus exposure and HLA in healthy donors. The protocol was immunoSEQ multiplex PCR, while the TCRdb copy is restricted to in-frame clones and leaves out a portion. In the table there are about 180,000 clones, around three quarters of which are singletons. The material sequenced was PBMCs. All receptors come from a woman aged 40 to 50 in good health and CMV-seronegative. Each CDR3 is given with its conserved first and last residue. D genes are given only for firm matches. Clone size is stated in some rows and not others, as once, few, many or a class when expanded.

v_gene	d_gene	j_gene	abundance	CDR3nt	CDR3aa
TRBV9	.	TRBJ2-7	.	TGTGCCAGCAGCGAGAGGGCTTCATGGGGCGAGCAGTACTTC	CASSERASWGEQYF
TRBV7-9	.	TRBJ2-3	.	TGTGCCAGCCGAGTGGCAGATACGCAGTATTTT	CASRVADTQYF
TRBV4-3	TRBD2	TRBJ2-5	once	TGCGCCAGCAGCCAAGATGTTACCCCGGGCGGGGGACCCCAAGAGACCCAGTACTTC	CASSQDVTPGGGPQETQYF
TRBV5-1	.	TRBJ2-7	.	TGCGCCAGCGCCGTCGGGGTTTCTTACGAGCAGTACTTC	CASAVGVSYEQYF
TRBV9	.	TRBJ2-1	.	TGTGCCAGCGGGAGGGGGGAGTCCCCCTACAATGAGCAGTTCTTC	CASGRGESPYNEQFF
TRBV6-5	.	TRBJ2-5	once	TGTGCCAGCAGTTACGGTCTAGCCGGGACCCAGTACTTC	CASSYGLAGTQYF
TRBV7-9	TRBD1	TRBJ2-3	.	TGTGCCAGCAGCATCGGCCGACAGGGCTGGACAGATACGCAGTATTTT	CASSIGRQGWTDTQYF
TRBV5-4	TRBD1	TRBJ2-7	.	TGTGCCAGCAGCTTGGCCGGACAGGGATCCTACGAGCAGTACTTC	CASSLAGQGSYEQYF
TRBV5-1	.	TRBJ2-1	.	TGCGCCAGCAGCTTTGTAGCCTCCAATGAGCAGTTCTTC	CASSFVASNEQFF
TRBV19	.	TRBJ1-5	once	TGTGCCAGTAGGGGGGGTCAGCCCCAGCATTTT	CASRGGQPQHF
TRBV7-9	.	TRBJ1-6	.	TGTGCCAGCAGCTTTATTAATTCACCCCTCCACTTT	CASSFINSPLHF
TRBV27	TRBD1	TRBJ2-7	.	TGTGCCAGCAGTTTCGCGACAGGGAGACTTCGCGAGCAGTACTTC	CASSFATGRLREQYF
TRBV6-1	.	TRBJ2-7	.	TGTGCCAGCGCCCAGAGGGGGATCTCCTACGAGCAGTACTTC	CASAQRGISYEQYF
TRBV11-2	TRBD2	TRBJ2-7	.	TGTGCCAGCAGCTTAGGTACTAGCGGGAGAACTTACGAGCAGTACTTC	CASSLGTSGRTYEQYF
TRBV29-1	.	TRBJ1-2	.	TGCAGCGTTGAAGGCAGGGATGGCTACACCTTC	CSVEGRDGYTF
TRBV7-9	TRBD2	TRBJ2-7	.	TGTGCCAGCAGCCTGTTAGCGGGAGTCACCTACGAGCAGTACTTC	CASSLLAGVTYEQYF